This record covers a single TCR beta chain. The antigen remains unidentified. These data come from a study of blood T cells in healthy people across ages. Whole-study results and caveats: In older individuals, TCR beta diversity per million T cells was lower, falling roughly linearly with age. There were more naive CD4+ cells and higher diversity in long-lived donors than in aged donors.

Primed by a sample-barcoded 5' primer and a J-beta primer mix, a second PCR proceeded for roughly 7 to 11 cycles. Each CDR3 protein is one row after TCRdb ran MiXCR on the 5' RACE reads. The table shows about 1.5 million distinct CDR3 sequences, with 35% to 45% occurring only once. Sequenced input: blood. This sequence originates from a young woman in good health.

CDR3 DNA sequence: TGTGCCAGCAGTTACTCGGGACATACGCAAGAGACCCAGTACTTC. Translation gives CASSYSGHTQETQYF. The chain couples TRBV6-5 to TRBJ2-5; possible D gene TRBD1, 6 bases. Germline V CDR1 and CDR2: MNHEY, SVGAGI. Trimming cost V 0 bases and J 2 bases, with 10 bases left between them. The CDR3 length is 15 residues.